This T cell receptor (beta chain) stems from a study of T-cell memory formation after mild COVID-19. In the study overall: The TCR clusters were mostly specific to one donor.

In the case of this clonotype: Its antigen is undetermined.

TCRdb re-called the 5' RACE reads through MiXCR, storing one row per CDR3 protein. The repertoire includes roughly 150,000 distinct CDR3 sequences, roughly 13% of them detected once, and approximately 3.4% sits in the top ten. Findings and limits, study-wide: Among CD4+ contracting clones, most were CM and EM, and CD8+ ones EMRA.

The V and J ends lost 9 bases and 0 bases respectively, with 14 bases between them. CDR3 size: 15 residues. Germline CDR1 and CDR2: LNHDA and SQIVND (reference sequence). The rearrangement joins TRBV19 to TRBJ1-4; no firm D call. Material for sequencing was PBMCs or a T cell subset sorted from them (not recorded which). The TCR originated in a man between 18 and 35 years old who had mild COVID-19 (a few samples of this study predate the infection). Cell type and time point are not known. CDR3 DNA: TGTGCCAGCGGAGGAGGAGATGCAACTAATGAAAAACTGTTTTTT. Its protein product is CASGGGDATNEKLFF. The whole variable domain, remainder taken from reference TRBV19 and TRBJ1-4, is DGGITQSPKYLFRKEGQNVTLSCEQNLNHDAMYWYRQDPGQGLRLIYYSQIVNDFQKGDIAEGYSVSREKKESFPLTVTSAQKNPTAFYLCASGGGDATNEKLFFGSGTQLSVL.